This T cell receptor beta chain stems from a study of metastatic and nonmetastatic thyroid tumors. At the level of the study: Repertoires were compared across blood and tumor or nodule tissue from malignant and benign thyroid patients.

Points on this clone: Its specificity is unknown.

Per the original methods: Variation in CDR3 across clinicopathological groups served as the basis for constructing a distant-metastasis classifier in papillary thyroid cancer. TCRdb re-called the PCR reads through MiXCR. These V and J calls derive from TCRdb rather than the authors' analysis. The table lists about 16,000 clones, around 23% of them singletons. Broader study findings: Malignant tumors reportedly showed significantly higher TCR beta diversity than benign nodules in both blood and tumor.

Prior to thyroid surgery, none of the patients had received any treatment. V lost 5 bases, J lost 0 bases, and 16 bases lay in between. CDR1 DFQATT and CDR2 SNEGSKA come from the germline V gene (reference sequence). The CDR3 length is 15 residues. The chain employs TRBV20-1 and TRBJ1-2; D ambiguous. The receptor was derived from a female donor with papillary thyroid cancer or a benign thyroid nodule (not recorded which). Some clones in this sample may be carry-over from other donors' samples. Specimen: tumor tissue. The CDR3 nucleotides are TGCAGTGCTGGTAGGCCTGCGGCAGCTAACTATGGCTACACCTTC. This codes for CSAGRPAAANYGYTF.